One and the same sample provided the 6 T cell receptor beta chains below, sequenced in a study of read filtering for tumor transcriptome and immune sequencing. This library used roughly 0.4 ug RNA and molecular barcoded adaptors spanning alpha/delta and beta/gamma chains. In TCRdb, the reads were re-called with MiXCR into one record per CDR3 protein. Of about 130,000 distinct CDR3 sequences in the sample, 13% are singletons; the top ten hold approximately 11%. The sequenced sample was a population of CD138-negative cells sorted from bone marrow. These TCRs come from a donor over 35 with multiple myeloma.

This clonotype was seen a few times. The CDR3 protein is CAISDVTRGAMNNEQFF. DNA of the CDR3: TGTGCCATCAGTGACGTAACTAGGGGGGCGATGAACAATGAGCAGTTCTTC. This chain uses TRBV10-3 with TRBJ2-1; D possibly uses TRBD1 or TRBD2 (6 bases each). The CDR3 extends over 17 amino acids. Germline CDR1 ENHRY, CDR2 SYGVKD. V lost 3 bases and J lost 5, with 20 bases in between.

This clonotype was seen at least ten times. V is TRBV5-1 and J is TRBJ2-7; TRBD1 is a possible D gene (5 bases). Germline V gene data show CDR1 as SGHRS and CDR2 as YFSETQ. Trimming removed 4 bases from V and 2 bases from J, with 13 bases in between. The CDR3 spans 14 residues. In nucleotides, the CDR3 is TGCGCCAGCAGCAGCCAGGGTTTACCCTACGAGCAGTACTTC. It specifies CASSSQGLPYEQYF.

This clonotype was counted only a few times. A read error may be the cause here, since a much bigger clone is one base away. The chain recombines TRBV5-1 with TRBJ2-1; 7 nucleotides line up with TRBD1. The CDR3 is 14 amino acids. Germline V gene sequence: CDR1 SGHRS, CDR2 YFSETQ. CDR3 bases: TGCGCCAGCAGCTTAGGGACAGCTTACAATGGGCAGTTCTTC. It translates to CASSLGTAYNGQFF.

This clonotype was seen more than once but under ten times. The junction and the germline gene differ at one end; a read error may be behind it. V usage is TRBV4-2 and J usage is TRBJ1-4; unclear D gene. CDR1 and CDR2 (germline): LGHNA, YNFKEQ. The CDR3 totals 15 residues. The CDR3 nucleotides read TGTGCCAGCAGCCCGTATGACGCAACTAATGAAAGACTGTTTTTT. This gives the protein CASSPYDATNERLFF.

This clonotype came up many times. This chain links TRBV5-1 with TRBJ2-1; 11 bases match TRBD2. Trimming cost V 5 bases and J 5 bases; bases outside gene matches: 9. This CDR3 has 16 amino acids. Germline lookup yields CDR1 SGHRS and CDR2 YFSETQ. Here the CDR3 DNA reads TGCGCCAGCAGTCTAATGCCGGGACTAGCGGACAATGAGCAGTTCTTC. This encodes CASSLMPGLADNEQFF. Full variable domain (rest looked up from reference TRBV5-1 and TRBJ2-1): KAGVTQTPRYLIKTRGQQVTLSCSPISGHRSVSWYQQTPGQGLQFLFEYFSETQRNKGNFPGRFSGRQFSNSRSEMNVSTLELGDSALYLCASSLMPGLADNEQFFGPGTRLTVL.

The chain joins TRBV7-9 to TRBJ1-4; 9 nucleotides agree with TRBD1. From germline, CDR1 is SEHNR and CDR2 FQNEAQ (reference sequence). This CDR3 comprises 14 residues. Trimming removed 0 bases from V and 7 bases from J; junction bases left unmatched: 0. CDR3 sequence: CASSLAGQGEKLFF. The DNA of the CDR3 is TGTGCCAGCAGCTTAGCGGGACAGGGTGAAAAACTGTTTTTT.